The present T cell receptor (beta chain) was sequenced within a study of T cells in Graves' hyperthyroidism and ophthalmopathy. Overall study: Blood from the periphery was taken at initial diagnosis, before any treatment.

The sample holds many counts of this clonotype. From RNA transcripts, TCR beta CDR3 regions were amplified. The HTBI primer set drove a first-round RT-PCR of the TCR CDR3. MiXCR, applied by TCRdb to the multiplex PCR reads, yields one record per CDR3 protein. The sample has about 340,000 distinct CDR3 sequences, about 21% seen once; the top ten hold about 50%. Sequencing used blood. The TCR originated in a woman between 45 and 65 years old with Graves' hyperthyroidism.

CDR3 residues: CASSTGGSQPQHF. The CDR3 DNA sequence: TGTGCCAGCAGTACAGGGGGCTCTCAGCCCCAGCATTTT. The chain links TRBV6-1 to TRBJ1-5; 9 positions agree with TRBD1. Germline V gene data show CDR1 as MNHNS and CDR2 as SASEGT. This CDR3 has 13 residues. V shed 5 bases, J shed 6 bases, and the junction held 2 bases outside the gene matches.